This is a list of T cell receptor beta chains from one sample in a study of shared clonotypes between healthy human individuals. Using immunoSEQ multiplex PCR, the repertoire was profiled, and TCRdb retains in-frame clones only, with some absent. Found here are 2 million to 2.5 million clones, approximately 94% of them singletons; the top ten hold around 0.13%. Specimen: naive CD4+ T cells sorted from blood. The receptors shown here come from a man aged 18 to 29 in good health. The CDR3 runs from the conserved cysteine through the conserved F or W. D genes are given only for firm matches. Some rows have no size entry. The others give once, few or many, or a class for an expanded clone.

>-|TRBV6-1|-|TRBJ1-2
TGTGCCAGCAGTGTTTTTGGCGGGACGAACGGCTACACCTTC
CASSVFGGTNGYTF
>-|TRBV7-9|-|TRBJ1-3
TGTGCCAGCAGCTCCTATTTGGGGGTTTCGGGCTCTGGAAACACCATATATTTT
CASSSYLGVSGSGNTIYF
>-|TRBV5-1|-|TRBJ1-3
TGCGCCAGCAGCTCCGGGTGGGATCAGGGGTCCGGAAACACCATATATTTT
CASSSGWDQGSGNTIYF
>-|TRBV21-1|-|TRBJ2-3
TGTGCCAGCAGCCTAGGGGGAGATACGCAGTATTTT
CASSLGGDTQYF
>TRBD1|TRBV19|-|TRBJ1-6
TGTGCCAGTAGCATAGGGACAGGCCTCTCACCCCTCCACTTT
CASSIGTGLSPLHF
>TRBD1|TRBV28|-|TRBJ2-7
TGTGCCAGCAGTCTCCGGGACAGGGCTTTCTACGAGCAGTACTTC
CASSLRDRAFYEQYF
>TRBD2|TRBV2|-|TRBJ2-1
TGTGCCAGCAGTGACCGACTAGCGGGGCAAGTAGGTGAGCAGTTCTTC
CASSDRLAGQVGEQFF
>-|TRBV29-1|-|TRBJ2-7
TGCAGCGTTGAAGGGCACGACCACTACGAGCAGTACTTC
CSVEGHDHYEQYF
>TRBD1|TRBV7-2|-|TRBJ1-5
TGTGCCAGCAGCTTAGTACAGGGGCAAAATCAGCCCCAGCATTTT
CASSLVQGQNQPQHF
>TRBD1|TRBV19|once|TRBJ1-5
TGTGCCAGTAGTCGGGACAGGGATCAGCCCCAGCATTTT
CASSRDRDQPQHF
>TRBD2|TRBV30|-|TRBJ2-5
TGTGCCTGGGGTCTCGGGAGGTTCCAAGAGACCCAGTACTTC
CAWGLGRFQETQYF
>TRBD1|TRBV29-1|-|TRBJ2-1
TGCAGCGTTACAGGGGGGTCCTACAATGAGCAGTTCTTC
CSVTGGSYNEQFF
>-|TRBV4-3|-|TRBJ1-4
TGCGCCAGCAGCCAGGGCTATAATGAAAAACTGTTTTTT
CASSQGYNEKLFF
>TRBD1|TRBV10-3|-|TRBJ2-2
TGTGCCATCAGTGAGTCGTATTCACGACAGGGTTGGGCCGGGGAGCTGTTTTTT
CAISESYSRQGWAGELFF
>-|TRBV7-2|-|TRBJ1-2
TGTGCCAGCAGCCTAGGAAATGTAGGCTATGGCTACACCTTC
CASSLGNVGYGYTF
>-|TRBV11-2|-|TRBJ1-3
TGTGCCAGCAGCTTAGTTCGGAGCTCTGGAAACACCATATATTTT
CASSLVRSSGNTIYF
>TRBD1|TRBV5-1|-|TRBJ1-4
TGCGCCAGCAGCCGATCCGGACAGGGGGGAACTAATGAAAAACTGTTTTTT
CASSRSGQGGTNEKLFF
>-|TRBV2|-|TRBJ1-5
TGTGCCAGCAGTGCCCAGGGGACGGGCAATCAGCCCCAGCATTTT
CASSAQGTGNQPQHF
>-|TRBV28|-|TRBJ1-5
TGTGCCAGCAGTTTAGGGAAGGGGGGTAGGCAGCCCCAGCATTTT
CASSLGKGGRQPQHF
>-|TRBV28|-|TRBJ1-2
TGTGCCAGCAGTTCTCAGGGGAGAGGCTATGGCTACACCTTC
CASSSQGRGYGYTF
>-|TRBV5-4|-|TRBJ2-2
TGTGCCAGCGGGTCCGTTTCGAACACCGGGGAGCTGTTTTTT
CASGSVSNTGELFF
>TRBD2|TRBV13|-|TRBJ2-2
TGTGCCAGCAGCTTAGAAGATCGCCCGGGGGGGTTCACCGGGGAGCTGTTTTTT
CASSLEDRPGGFTGELFF
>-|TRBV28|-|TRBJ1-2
TGTGCCAGCAGGATTGGAGGCAGCTATGGCTACACCTTC
CASRIGGSYGYTF
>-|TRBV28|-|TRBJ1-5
TGTGCCAGCAGTCCCTACCGGGATCATCAGCCCCAGCATTTT
CASSPYRDHQPQHF
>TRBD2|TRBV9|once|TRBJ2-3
TGTGCCAGCAGCGCGGGACTAGCGCGCACAGATACGCAGTATTTT
CASSAGLARTDTQYF
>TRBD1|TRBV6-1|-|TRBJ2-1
TGTGCCAGCAGTGAATTCCTGGGACAGGGCTGGGACTACGACTCCTACAATGAGCAGTTCTTC
CASSEFLGQGWDYDSYNEQFF
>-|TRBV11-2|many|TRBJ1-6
TGTGCCAGCAGCTTAGATCTCTACGGCGGCTCACCCCTCCACTTT
CASSLDLYGGSPLHF
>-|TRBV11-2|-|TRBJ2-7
TGTGCCAGCAGCTTAGATAGCAGGAGCTCCTACGAGCAGTACTTC
CASSLDSRSSYEQYF